The TCR beta chain under discussion was sequenced for a study of cytomegalovirus exposure and HLA in healthy donors. General study points: In vitro assays verified that three CMV-associated chains recognized CMV antigens specifically. Reported results showed that the classifier diagnosed cytomegalovirus status with high specificity and sensitivity.

In the case of this clone: The antigen is undetermined.

The donors were members of the validation cohort comprising approximately 120 subjects, separate from the roughly 730-subject first cohort. Clones were read by immunoSEQ multiplex PCR, and TCRdb kept only the in-frame ones, dropping some. The data contain tens of thousands of clones, 89% of them singletons. The CDR3 covers 13 residues. V was clipped by 2 bases and J by 0 bases, with 4 bases between them. From germline, CDR1 is MDHEN and CDR2 SYDVKM. Sequencing used PBMCs. The TCR was taken from a woman aged 18 to 35 in good health and CMV-seronegative. V is TRBV28 and J is TRBJ1-1; D gene ambiguous. This CDR3 is CASSLQVNTEAFF. CDR3 sequence (DNA): TGTGCCAGCAGTTTACAGGTGAACACTGAAGCTTTCTTT.